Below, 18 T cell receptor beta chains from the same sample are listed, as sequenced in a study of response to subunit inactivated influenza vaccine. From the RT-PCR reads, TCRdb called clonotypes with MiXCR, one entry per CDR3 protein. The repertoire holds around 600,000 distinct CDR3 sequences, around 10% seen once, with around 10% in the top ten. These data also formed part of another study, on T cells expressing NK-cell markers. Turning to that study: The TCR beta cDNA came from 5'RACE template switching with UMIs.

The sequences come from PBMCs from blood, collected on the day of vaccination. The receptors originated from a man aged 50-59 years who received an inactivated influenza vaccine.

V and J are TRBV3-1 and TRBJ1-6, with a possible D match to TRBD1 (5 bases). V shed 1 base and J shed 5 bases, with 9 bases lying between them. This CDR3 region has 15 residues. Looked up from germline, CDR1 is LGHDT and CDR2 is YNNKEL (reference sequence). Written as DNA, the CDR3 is TGTGCCAGCAGCCAAGCTGGCAGGGATAATTCACCCCTCCACTTT. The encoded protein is CASSQAGRDNSPLHF.

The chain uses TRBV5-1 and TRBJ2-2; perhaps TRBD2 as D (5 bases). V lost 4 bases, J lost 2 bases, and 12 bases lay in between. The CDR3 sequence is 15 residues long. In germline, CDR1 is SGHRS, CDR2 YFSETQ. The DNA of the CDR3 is TGCGCCAGCAGCATGGCCGGGATTAACACCGGGGAGCTGTTTTTT. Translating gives CASSMAGINTGELFF.

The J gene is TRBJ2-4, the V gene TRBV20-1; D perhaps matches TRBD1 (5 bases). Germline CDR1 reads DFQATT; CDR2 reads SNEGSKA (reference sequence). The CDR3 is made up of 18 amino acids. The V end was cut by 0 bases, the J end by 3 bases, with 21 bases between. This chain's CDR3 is CSARDGRTPVFGKNIQYF. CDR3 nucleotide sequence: TGCAGTGCTAGAGATGGACGGACACCCGTTTTTGGCAAAAACATTCAGTACTTC.

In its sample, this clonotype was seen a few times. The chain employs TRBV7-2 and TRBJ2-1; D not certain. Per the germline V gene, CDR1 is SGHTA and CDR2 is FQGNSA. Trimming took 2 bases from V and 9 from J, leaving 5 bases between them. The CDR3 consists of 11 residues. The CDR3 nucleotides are TGTGCCAGCAGCTTAAAGAGTGAGCAGTTCTTC. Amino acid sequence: CASSLKSEQFF.

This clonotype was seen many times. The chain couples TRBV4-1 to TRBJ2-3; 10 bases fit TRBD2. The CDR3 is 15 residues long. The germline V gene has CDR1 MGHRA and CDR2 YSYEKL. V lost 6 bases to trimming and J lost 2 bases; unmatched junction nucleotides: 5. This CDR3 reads CASRLAGSPTDTQYF. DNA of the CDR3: TGCGCCAGCAGACTAGCGGGGAGTCCCACAGATACGCAGTATTTT.

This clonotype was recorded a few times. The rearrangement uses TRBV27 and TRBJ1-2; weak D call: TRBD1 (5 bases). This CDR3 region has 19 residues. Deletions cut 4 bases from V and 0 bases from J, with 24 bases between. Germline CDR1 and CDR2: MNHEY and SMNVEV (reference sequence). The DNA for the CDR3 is TGTGCCAGCAGTTGGTCTCCGAGACAGAGAAAATTCGCTAACTATGGCTACACCTTC. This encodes CASSWSPRQRKFANYGYTF.

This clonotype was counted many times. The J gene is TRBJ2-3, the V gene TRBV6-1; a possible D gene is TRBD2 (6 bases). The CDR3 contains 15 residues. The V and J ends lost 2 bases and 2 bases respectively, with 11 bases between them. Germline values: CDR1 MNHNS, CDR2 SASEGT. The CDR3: CASSERAGFTDTQYF. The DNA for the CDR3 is TGTGCCAGCAGTGAAAGGGCGGGATTCACAGATACGCAGTATTTT.

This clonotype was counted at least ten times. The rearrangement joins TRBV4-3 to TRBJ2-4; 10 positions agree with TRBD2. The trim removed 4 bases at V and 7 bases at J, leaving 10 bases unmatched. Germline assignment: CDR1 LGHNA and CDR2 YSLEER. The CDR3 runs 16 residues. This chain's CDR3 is CASSRTIAGGSNIQYF. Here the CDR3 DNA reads TGCGCCAGCAGCCGAACGATAGCGGGAGGTTCGAACATTCAGTACTTC.

Written as DNA, the CDR3 is TGTGCCAGCAGCTTAGGTGGGAGGGCCCACGAGCAGTTCTTC. Protein sequence: CASSLGGRAHEQFF. The V and J genes are TRBV7-9 and TRBJ2-7, with 7 bases identical to TRBD2. The J call may be incorrect, as the DNA end agrees better with TRBJ2-1. Germline V gene lookup returns CDR1 SEHNR and CDR2 FQNEAQ (reference sequence). The CDR3 is made up of 14 amino acids.

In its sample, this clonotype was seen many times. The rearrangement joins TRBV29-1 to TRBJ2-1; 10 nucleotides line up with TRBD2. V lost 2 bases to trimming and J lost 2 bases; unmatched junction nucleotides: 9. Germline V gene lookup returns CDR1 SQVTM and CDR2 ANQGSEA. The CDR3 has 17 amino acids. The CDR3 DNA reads TGCAGCGTTGAATTGGGGCTAGCGGGAGTACCCTACAATGAGCAGTTCTTC. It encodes CSVELGLAGVPYNEQFF.

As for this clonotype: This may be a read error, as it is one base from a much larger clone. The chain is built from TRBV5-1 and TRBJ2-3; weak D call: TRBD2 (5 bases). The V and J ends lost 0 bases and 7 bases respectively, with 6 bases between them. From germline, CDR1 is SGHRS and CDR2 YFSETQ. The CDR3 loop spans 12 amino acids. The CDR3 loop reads CASSLGENTQYF. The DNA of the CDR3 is TGCGCCAGCAGCTTGGGGGAGAATACGCAGTATTTT.

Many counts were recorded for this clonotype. CDR3 sequence reads: CSVDRPDRGSYNEQFF. The CDR3 DNA sequence: TGCAGCGTTGACCGCCCCGACAGGGGCTCCTACAATGAGCAGTTCTTC. V is TRBV29-1 and J is TRBJ2-1; TRBD1 matches 8 bases. Germline loops: CDR1 SQVTM, CDR2 ANQGSEA. This CDR3 comprises 16 residues. V shed 3 bases, J shed 0 bases, and the junction held 7 bases outside the gene matches.

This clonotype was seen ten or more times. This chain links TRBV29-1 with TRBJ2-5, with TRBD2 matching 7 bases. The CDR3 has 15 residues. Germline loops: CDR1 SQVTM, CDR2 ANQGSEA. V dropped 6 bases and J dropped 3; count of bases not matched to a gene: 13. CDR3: CSVAFSIRGEETQYF. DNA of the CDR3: TGCAGCGTCGCTTTCTCAATCCGGGGGGAAGAGACCCAGTACTTC.

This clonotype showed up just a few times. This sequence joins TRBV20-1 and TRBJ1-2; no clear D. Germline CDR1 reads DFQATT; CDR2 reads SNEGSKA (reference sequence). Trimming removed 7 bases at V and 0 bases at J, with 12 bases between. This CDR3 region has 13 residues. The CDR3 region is CSVLQLANYGYTF. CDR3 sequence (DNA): TGCAGTGTTCTGCAGTTAGCTAACTATGGCTACACCTTC.

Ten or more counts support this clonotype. CDR3 region: CASSLIRTGVRNEQFF. The DNA for the CDR3 is TGTGCCAGCAGCTTAATCAGGACAGGGGTTCGGAATGAGCAGTTCTTC. The chain uses TRBV7-9 and TRBJ2-1; 9 nucleotides match TRBD1. The CDR3 is made up of 16 amino acids. The ends lost 2 bases at V and 7 bases at J; junction bases unmatched: 9. Per the germline V gene, CDR1 is SEHNR and CDR2 is FQNEAQ (reference sequence).

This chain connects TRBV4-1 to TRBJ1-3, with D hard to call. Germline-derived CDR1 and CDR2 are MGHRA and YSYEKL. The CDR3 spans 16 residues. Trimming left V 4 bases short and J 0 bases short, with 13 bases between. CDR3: CASSRIIDRSGNTIYF. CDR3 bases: TGCGCCAGCAGCCGAATAATTGACCGCTCTGGAAACACCATATATTTT.

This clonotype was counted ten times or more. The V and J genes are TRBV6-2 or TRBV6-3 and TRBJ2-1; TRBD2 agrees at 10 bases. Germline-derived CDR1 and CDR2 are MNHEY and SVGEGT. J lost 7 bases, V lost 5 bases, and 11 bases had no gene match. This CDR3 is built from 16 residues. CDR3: CASSPKGGLARNEQFF. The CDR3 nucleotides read TGTGCCAGCAGTCCGAAGGGGGGACTAGCGAGAAATGAGCAGTTCTTC.

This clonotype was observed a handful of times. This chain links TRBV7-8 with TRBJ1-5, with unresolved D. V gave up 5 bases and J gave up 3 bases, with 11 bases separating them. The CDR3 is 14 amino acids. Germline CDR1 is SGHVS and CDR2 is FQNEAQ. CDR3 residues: CASSLGMYNQPQHF. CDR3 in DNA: TGTGCCAGCAGCCTCGGGATGTACAATCAGCCCCAGCATTTT.